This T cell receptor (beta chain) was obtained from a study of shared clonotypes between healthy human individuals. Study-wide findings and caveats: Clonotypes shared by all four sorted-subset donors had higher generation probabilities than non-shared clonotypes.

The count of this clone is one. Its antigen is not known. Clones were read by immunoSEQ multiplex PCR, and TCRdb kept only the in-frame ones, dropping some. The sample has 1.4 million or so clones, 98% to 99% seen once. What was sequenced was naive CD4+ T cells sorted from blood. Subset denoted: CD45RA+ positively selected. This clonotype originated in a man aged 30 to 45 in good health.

The CDR3 bases are TGTGCCACCAGCAGAGTCGGGGAGATGACCGAGCAGTACTTC. Translation gives CATSRVGEMTEQYF. The chain uses TRBV15 and TRBJ2-7, with D perhaps TRBD2 (5 bases). V was cut by 1 base and J by 6 bases, with 13 bases left in between. The CDR3 spans 14 residues. Germline V gene data show CDR1 as LNHNV and CDR2 as YYDKDF (reference sequence).